One sample yielded the 18 T cell receptor beta chains listed below, sequenced in a study of STAT5B mutations in CD4+ large granular lymphocyte leukemia. TCRdb's table, derived via immunoSEQ multiplex PCR, lists solely in-frame clones and lacks some. The table shows about 33,000 clones, with roughly 80% occurring only once. The source material was CD4+ T cells from blood buffy coats. Every receptor here comes from a human donor in good health.

The chain has TRBV19 and TRBJ1-1, with D perhaps TRBD1 (6 bases). The CDR3 is 14 amino acids. Germline CDR1 LNHDA, CDR2 SQIVND (reference sequence). V was trimmed by 5 bases and J by 8 bases, leaving 18 bases between them. CDR3 sequence (DNA): TGTGCCAGTAGTCCCCCTGGGGGCCGACGGGAAGCTTTCTTT. It specifies CASSPPGGRREAFF.

The rearrangement uses TRBV6-1 and TRBJ2-2; 7 positions agree with TRBD2. In germline, CDR1 is MNHNS, CDR2 SASEGT. This CDR3 contains 14 residues. J was trimmed by 2 bases and V by 4 bases; bases with no gene match: 1. The chain's CDR3 is CASSAGGNTGELFF. The DNA for the CDR3 is TGTGCCAGCAGTGCGGGAGGTAACACCGGGGAGCTGTTTTTT.

The count of this clone is one. V usage is TRBV5-1 and J usage is TRBJ1-3; no clear D gene. Between the trimmed V and J ends, which lost 0 bases and 0 bases, there was a span of 10 bases. Per the germline V gene, CDR1 is SGHRS and CDR2 is YFSETQ. The CDR3 totals 16 residues. CDR3 sequence: CASSLGAFDSGNTIYF. CDR3 nucleotides: TGCGCCAGCAGCTTGGGTGCCTTTGACTCTGGAAACACCATATATTTT.

The chain is built from TRBV19 and TRBJ1-5; TRBD1 agrees at 9 bases. This CDR3 spans 16 amino acids. Trimming took 7 bases from V and 3 from J; bases not matched to a gene: 10. Germline CDR1 is LNHDA and CDR2 is SQIVND (reference sequence). In DNA, the CDR3 is TGTGCCAGTACGCCCACCCGACAGGGGGTCAATCAGCCCCAGCATTTT. It is translated as CASTPTRQGVNQPQHF.

The rearrangement links TRBV5-1 to TRBJ1-4, with TRBD1 as a possible D gene (6 bases). Germline CDR1 reads SGHRS; CDR2 reads YFSETQ. The CDR3 is made up of 15 amino acids. Trimming removed 0 bases at V and 6 bases at J, with 12 bases between. The CDR3 sequence: CASSLVPQGHEKLFF. CDR3 bases: TGCGCCAGCAGCTTGGTTCCACAGGGCCATGAAAAACTGTTTTTT. Full variable domain (missing parts from reference TRBV5-1 and TRBJ1-4): KAGVTQTPRYLIKTRGQQVTLSCSPISGHRSVSWYQQTPGQGLQFLFEYFSETQRNKGNFPGRFSGRQFSNSRSEMNVSTLELGDSALYLCASSLVPQGHEKLFFGSGTQLSVL.

This clone was seen only once. The V and J genes are TRBV2 and TRBJ2-4, with D maybe TRBD2 (5 bases). Germline V CDR1 and CDR2: SNHLY, FYNNEI. Trimming left V 2 bases short and J 8 bases short, with 13 bases between. The CDR3 has 14 residues. The CDR3 protein is CASSERVGGDIQYF. The DNA for the CDR3 is TGTGCCAGCAGTGAAAGGGTAGGAGGAGACATTCAGTACTTC.

The chain combines TRBV10-3 with TRBJ2-7; D is uncertain. Trimming cost V 4 bases and J 3 bases, with 4 bases left between them. CDR1 is ENHRY and CDR2 is SYGVKD in the germline V gene. The CDR3 totals 11 residues. The CDR3 loop is CAISGDYEQYF. The CDR3 DNA sequence: TGTGCCATCAGTGGGGACTACGAGCAGTACTTC.

This clone has just a few counts. The V call is TRBV7-8, the J call TRBJ2-7; 8 nucleotides agree with TRBD2. After removal of 3 bases from V and 4 bases from J, the junction contained 5 bases not matched to a gene. The CDR3 length is 14 residues. Germline V gives CDR1 SGHVS, CDR2 FQNEAQ. CDR3 amino acids: CASSLGLGFYEQYF. The CDR3 region has the DNA TGTGCCAGCAGCTTGGGACTAGGGTTTTACGAGCAGTACTTC.

This clone showed up just a few times. The chain is built from TRBV12-5 and TRBJ2-3, with a tentative D call TRBD2 (5 bases). The length of the CDR3 is 13 residues. CDR1 and CDR2 from the germline V gene are LGHNT and FRNRAP. V was cut by 8 bases and J by 0 bases, with 9 bases left in between. The CDR3 region is CASLEGSTDTQYF. In DNA, the CDR3 is TGTGCTAGTCTTGAGGGAAGCACAGATACGCAGTATTTT.

V is TRBV4-3 and J is TRBJ1-5; D uncertain. This CDR3 is built from 15 residues. Germline CDR1 reads LGHNA; CDR2 reads YSLEER. Trimming shortened V by 4 bases and J by 0 bases, and 10 bases separated the two germline ends. The CDR3 coding sequence is TGCGCCAGCAGCCTGGATCTGTATAGCAATCAGCCCCAGCATTTT. Its protein product is CASSLDLYSNQPQHF.

A word on this clone: The junction departs from the called germline gene at one end, perhaps through a read error. V usage is TRBV28 and J usage is TRBJ1-5; D unresolved. Germline CDR1 reads MDHEN; CDR2 reads SYDVKM. The CDR3 sequence is 11 residues long. The CDR3 sequence: CASSLKGRPRF. Here the CDR3 DNA reads TGTGCCAGCAGTTTGAAAGGGAGACCCAGATTT.

The V and J genes are TRBV6-5 and TRBJ1-1; D call uncertain. Per germline, CDR1 MNHEY and CDR2 SVGAGI. The CDR3 has 15 amino acids. V was clipped by 2 bases and J by 1 base, with 11 bases between them. The CDR3 sequence: CASSYRGAENTEAFF. CDR3 nucleotide sequence: TGTGCCAGCAGTTACCGGGGAGCAGAGAACACTGAAGCTTTCTTT.

The chain carries TRBV28 and TRBJ2-5; D gene uncertain. V shed 6 bases and J shed 7 bases, with 15 bases lying between them. CDR1 MDHEN and CDR2 SYDVKM come from the germline V gene. This CDR3 is 13 amino acids long. CDR3 region: CASRSQDRVTQYF. The CDR3 nucleotides are TGTGCCAGCAGGTCACAAGACCGGGTGACCCAGTACTTC.

CDR3 sequence (DNA): TGTGCCAGCAGCTTAGCGACGACCTACGAGCAGTACTTC. Its protein product is CASSLATTYEQYF. V usage is TRBV7-9 and J usage is TRBJ2-7; no firm D call. V gave up 0 bases and J gave up 2 bases, with 5 bases separating them. The CDR3 sequence is 13 residues long. Looked up from germline, CDR1 is SEHNR and CDR2 is FQNEAQ (reference sequence). Filled out from reference TRBV7-9 and TRBJ2-7, the complete variable domain reads DTGVSQNPRHKITKRGQNVTFRCDPISEHNRLYWYRQTLGQGPEFLTYFQNEAQLEKSRLLSDRFSAERPKGSFSTLEIQRTEQGDSAMYLCASSLATTYEQYFGPGTRLTVT.

V and J are TRBV11-3 and TRBJ1-6; possibly TRBD1 for D (6 bases). CDR1 is SGHNT, CDR2 YENEEA, per germline. V was pared by 5 bases and J by 17 bases, with 19 bases between. CDR3 size: 13 residues. The CDR3 DNA follows: TGTGCCAGCAGCCGGGGGGGCCTGTTGAACGTCCACTTT. It translates to CASSRGGLLNVHF.

The chain employs TRBV6-6 and TRBJ2-5; 8 bases fit TRBD1. Gene TRBJ2-7 matches the end of the DNA better, so the J call may be wrong. The CDR3 loop spans 14 amino acids. Per the germline V gene, CDR1 is MNHNY and CDR2 is SVGAGI (reference sequence). The CDR3, as DNA: TGTGCCAGCAGGCGACAGGGGCAGGGCCACGAGCAGTACTTC. Its protein is CASRRQGQGHEQYF.

The gene calls are TRBV18 and TRBJ2-7; D gene unclear. This CDR3 has 13 residues. Per germline, CDR1 KGHSH and CDR2 LQKENI. V lost 2 bases and J 4 bases, leaving 9 bases between the germline ends. CDR3 loop: CASSPVSLYEQYF. The DNA of the CDR3 is TGTGCCAGCTCACCAGTTTCCTTATACGAGCAGTACTTC.

This clone was counted a few times. The rearrangement joins TRBV10-2 to TRBJ1-5; D might be TRBD1 (5 bases). V lost 7 bases to trimming and J lost 3 bases, with 13 bases between them. The length of the CDR3 is 14 residues. Germline CDR1 and CDR2: WSHSY and SAAADI. This CDR3 is CASNPVGDNQPQHF. As DNA, the CDR3 is TGCGCCAGCAACCCGGTGGGGGACAATCAGCCCCAGCATTTT.